This TCR beta chain was observed in a study of shared clonotypes between healthy human individuals. Looking at the study overall: The plates for each donor numbered three CD4 naive, three CD4 memory, two CD8 naive and one CD8 memory.

Study outcomes and limitations: Rarefaction gave evidence that sorted-subset sequencing remained incomplete despite large depth. Sharing of clonotypes among donors was expected to vary with sequencing depth.

A deep-level run was used for the assay. This table comes from immunoSEQ multiplex PCR, and its TCRdb copy is limited to in-frame clones, with some not included. The table has around 700,000 clones, 92% seen once. As defined, naive CD8 cells were CD45RO-negative and positively selected for CCR7, with terminally differentiated effector memory CD45RA+ cells excluded. Trimming took off 4 bases at V and 2 bases at J, with 20 bases between the two ends. The CDR3 loop spans 17 amino acids. Germline loops: CDR1 SGHDN, CDR2 FVKESK. On this clone: Its target is not known.

The chain is built from TRBV14 and TRBJ2-5; no firm D call. The source material was naive CD8+ T cells sorted from blood. The TCR was taken from a man aged 30 to 39 in good health. The CDR3 sequence is CASSPRGILKLQETQYF. The CDR3 nucleotides read TGTGCCAGCAGCCCAAGAGGCATACTCAAGTTGCAAGAGACCCAGTACTTC.